These 2 T cell receptor beta chains were sequenced from one sample in a study of shared clonotypes between healthy human individuals. The data were produced by immunoSEQ multiplex PCR, yet TCRdb's version contains in-frame clones alone and is incomplete. The sample has around 1.6 million clones, 95% to 99% seen once. Sequences were obtained from naive CD4+ T cells sorted from blood. Subset meaning: CD45RA+ positively selected. These receptors originate from a man younger than 45 in good health.

The rearrangement links TRBV30 to TRBJ2-7; D remains unclear. V was clipped by 7 bases and J by 5 bases, with 15 bases between them. The V gene's germline CDR1 is GTSNPN and CDR2 SVGIG (reference sequence). The CDR3 sequence is 12 residues long. CDR3 nucleotides: TGTGCCTCCGATCGGCTGCCAGACGAGCAGTACTTC. Encoded protein: CASDRLPDEQYF.

The chain couples TRBV30 to TRBJ1-2, with D unresolved. Per germline, CDR1 GTSNPN and CDR2 SVGIG (reference sequence). V lost 8 bases, J lost 4 bases, and 17 bases lay in between. This CDR3 spans 13 amino acids. CDR3 protein: CAGNGGFGYGYTF. Here the CDR3 DNA reads TGTGCCGGGAACGGAGGGTTCGGCTATGGCTACACCTTC.